The clone carrying this T cell receptor (beta chain) appeared a few times. What it recognizes is unknown. The sample belongs to a study of human T cells and chemical hapten exposure. Study outcomes and limitations: A positive correlation with patch test score was found for PT1 expanded TCR counts.

Germline V lookup: CDR1 LGHNA, CDR2 YSLEER. The CDR3 has 16 amino acids. V was trimmed by 4 bases and J by 0 bases, leaving 16 bases between them. TCRdb processed the RACE reads anew with MiXCR; each CDR3 protein has one entry. The repertoire holds approximately 370,000 distinct CDR3 sequences, with approximately 5% as singletons. Time point indicated: pre-sensitization, week 0. Treatment: therapeutic diphenylcyclopropenone sensitization with weekly scalp DPC. Total RNA came from unfractionated whole blood. The sequence was obtained from a woman between 18 and 30 years old with alopecia areata. Some clones in this sample may be carry-over from other donors' samples. The chain joins TRBV4-3 to TRBJ2-7; tentatively, D is TRBD1 or TRBD2 (5 bases each). This specimen consisted of whole blood, obtained in connection with sensitization to the hapten diphenylcyclopropenone (DPC). The CDR3 is CASSRFRDQSSYEQYF. In DNA form, the CDR3 reads TGCGCCAGCAGCCGCTTCCGGGACCAGAGCTCCTACGAGCAGTACTTC.